The 10 T cell receptor beta chains listed next were all sequenced from one sample in a study of cytomegalovirus exposure and HLA in healthy donors. Primers: 60 Vbeta forward and 13 Jbeta reverse. The repertoire was sequenced with immunoSEQ multiplex PCR; TCRdb's copy has only in-frame clones and lacks some. Among about 170,000 clones listed, over 60% were seen once. Sequenced: PBMCs. These TCRs come from a female donor in good health and CMV-seronegative.

This clone was counted between two and nine times. The chain couples TRBV30 to TRBJ1-1; D call uncertain. Germline values: CDR1 GTSNPN, CDR2 SVGIG (reference sequence). The CDR3 sequence is 12 residues long. The V end lost 1 base, the J end lost 11 bases, and 14 bases lay between the germline ends. CDR3 in DNA: TGTGCCTGGAGTGCCCAGAGGAGTTGGGCTTTCTTT. Amino acids: CAWSAQRSWAFF. Supplemented by reference TRBV30 and TRBJ1-1, the full variable domain reads SQTIHQWPATLVQPVGSPLSLECTVEGTSNPNLYWYRQAAGRGLQLLFYSVGIGQISSEVPQNLSASRPQDRQFILSSKKLLLSDSGFYLCAWSAQRSWAFFGQGTRLTVV.

In regard to this clone: One end of the junction varies from germline; a read error may be responsible. This chain's CDR3 is CASSLWPNIYEQYF. The CDR3 DNA sequence: TGTGCCAGCAGCTTGTGGCCGAACATCTACGAGCAGTACTTC. The chain is built from TRBV5-1 and TRBJ2-7; D is ambiguous. Per the germline V gene, CDR1 is SGHRS and CDR2 is YFSETQ. CDR3 size: 14 residues.

The V call is TRBV6-5, the J call TRBJ2-5, with a tentative D call TRBD1 (6 bases). TRBJ2-7 explains the end of the DNA better; the J call may be wrong. CDR1 and CDR2 (germline): MNHEY, SVGAGI. The CDR3 sequence is 11 residues long. The CDR3 DNA follows: TGTGCCAGCAGTACAGGGTTCGAGCAGTACTTC. Translating it yields CASSTGFEQYF.

The chain employs TRBV19 and TRBJ1-2; D is perhaps TRBD1 (5 bases). The CDR3 runs 15 residues. The V gene's germline CDR1 is LNHDA and CDR2 SQIVND (reference sequence). The V end was cut by 7 bases, the J end by 2 bases, with 17 bases between. The CDR3 DNA reads TGTGCCAGTAAAACAGCAGGGCCGGAAAACTATGGCTACACCTTC. As protein: CASKTAGPENYGYTF.

This clone was detected a few times. The V gene is TRBV6-1, the J gene TRBJ2-5; TRBD2 matches at 7 bases. The CDR3 extends over 13 amino acids. Germline V lookup: CDR1 MNHNS, CDR2 SASEGT. The V gene end was trimmed by 6 bases and the J gene end by 3 bases; junction bases not matched to a gene: 4. CDR3 coding DNA: TGTGCCAGCAGGGGGACTATTAAAGAGACCCAGTACTTC. Translating gives CASRGTIKETQYF.

This clone was found a few times. The chain joins TRBV28 to TRBJ1-5; D is undetermined. The V end lost 7 bases, the J end lost 0 bases, and 10 bases lay between the germline ends. Per the germline V gene, CDR1 is MDHEN and CDR2 is SYDVKM. This CDR3 region has 14 residues. This CDR3 reads CASKRQNSNQPQHF. CDR3 DNA: TGTGCCAGCAAGAGACAAAATAGCAATCAGCCCCAGCATTTT. Looking up the rest from reference TRBV28 and TRBJ1-5 gives the full variable domain: DVKVTQSSRYLVKRTGEKVFLECVQDMDHENMFWYRQDPGLGLRLIYFSYDVKMKEKGDIPEGYSVSREKKERFSLILESASTNQTSMYLCASKRQNSNQPQHFGDGTRLSIL.

Only a few counts were recorded for this clone. This chain links TRBV18 with TRBJ1-6; D is unresolved. In germline, CDR1 is KGHSH, CDR2 LQKENI. The CDR3 is 15 amino acids. Trimming pared 2 bases from V and 7 bases from J, leaving 12 bases between. The CDR3 reads CASSPNPGKNSPLHF. As DNA, the CDR3 is TGTGCCAGCTCACCAAACCCGGGGAAAAATTCACCCCTCCACTTT.

A note on this clone: Sequence at one end of the junction differs from germline and may be a read error. The chain couples TRBV28 to TRBJ2-7; 11 positions agree with TRBD2. From germline, CDR1 is MDHEN and CDR2 SYDVKM. There are 12 residues in the CDR3. In DNA form, the CDR3 reads TGTGCCAGCAGTTCCAATAGCGGGAGGGCGCACTTC. This codes for CASSSNSGRAHF. The variable domain in full, with the rest retrieved from reference TRBV28 and TRBJ2-7, is DVKVTQSSRYLVKRTGEKVFLECVQDMDHENMFWYRQDPGLGLRLIYFSYDVKMKEKGDIPEGYSVSREKKERFSLILESASTNQTSMYLCASSSNSGRAHFGPGTRLTVT.

The rearrangement uses TRBV4-2 and TRBJ2-3; TRBD2 agrees at 7 bases. Looked up from germline, CDR1 is LGHNA and CDR2 is YNFKEQ. This CDR3 comprises 17 residues. With 1 base clipped from V and 0 bases from J, the junction kept 7 bases outside the gene matches. CDR3 sequence: CASSQVTGGLSTDTQYF. CDR3 nucleotide sequence: TGTGCCAGCAGCCAAGTTACGGGGGGACTGAGCACAGATACGCAGTATTTT.

The J gene is TRBJ2-1, the V gene TRBV7-3; TRBD2 might be the D (6 bases). Trimming pared 1 base from V and 3 bases from J, leaving 7 bases between. Germline CDR1 is SGHTA and CDR2 is FQGTGA. The CDR3 spans 14 residues. The CDR3 DNA is TGTGCCAGCAGCTTAATCGGGAGCTACAATGAGCAGTTCTTC. Its translation: CASSLIGSYNEQFF.